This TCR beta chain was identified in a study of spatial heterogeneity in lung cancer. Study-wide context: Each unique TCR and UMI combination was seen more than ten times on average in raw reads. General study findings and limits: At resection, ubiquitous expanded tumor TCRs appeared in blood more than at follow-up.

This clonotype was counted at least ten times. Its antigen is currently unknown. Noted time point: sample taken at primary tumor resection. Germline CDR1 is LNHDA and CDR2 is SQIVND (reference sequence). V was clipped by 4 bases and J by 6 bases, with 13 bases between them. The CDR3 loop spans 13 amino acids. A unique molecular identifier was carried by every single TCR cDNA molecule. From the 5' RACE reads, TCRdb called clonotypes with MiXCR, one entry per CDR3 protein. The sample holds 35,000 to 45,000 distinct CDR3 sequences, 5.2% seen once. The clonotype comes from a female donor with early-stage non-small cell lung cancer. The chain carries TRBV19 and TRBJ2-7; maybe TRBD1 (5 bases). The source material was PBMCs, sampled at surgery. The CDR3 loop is CASSNTGLGEQYF. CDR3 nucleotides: TGTGCCAGTAGTAACACAGGCTTGGGCGAGCAGTACTTC.